A selection of T cell receptor beta chains follows, all from one sample in a study of CD8 T cells in ankylosing spondylitis. TCRdb called the 5' RACE reads again in MiXCR, with one record for every CDR3 protein. The top ten hold under 7.5% of the sample, which has over 450,000 distinct CDR3 sequences, roughly 12% seen once. The specimen was blood, either unsorted or a sorted T cell fraction (not recorded which). The receptors originated from a male donor with ankylosing spondylitis. Both conserved end residues are part of each CDR3. The D gene is left open where the match is weak. A row's size may be missing; if present it is once, few, many or a size class.

.	TRBV20-1	few	TRBJ1-2	CSAMYSNYGYTF	TGCAGTGCTATGTACAGTAACTATGGCTACACCTTC
.	TRBV7-9	many	TRBJ2-2	CASSWTGNTGELFF	TGTGCCAGCAGCTGGACTGGGAACACCGGGGAGCTGTTTTTT
.	TRBV7-9	few	TRBJ2-1	CASSPRGTEFYNEQFF	TGTGCCAGCAGCCCCCGTGGGACCGAATTCTACAATGAGCAGTTCTTC
.	TRBV20-1	.	TRBJ2-2	CSATVPNTGELFF	TGCAGTGCTACAGTGCCCAACACCGGGGAGCTGTTTTTT
TRBD2	TRBV20-1	few	TRBJ2-1	CSARDIAGGLGEQFF	TGCAGTGCTAGAGATATCGCGGGAGGGCTAGGTGAGCAGTTCTTC
TRBD1	TRBV11-2	.	TRBJ2-1	CASSLKDRAYNEQFF	TGTGCCAGCAGCCTCAAGGACAGGGCCTACAATGAGCAGTTCTTC
.	TRBV11-2	many	TRBJ1-1	CASSYRDEAFF	TGTGCCAGCAGCTATAGAGATGAAGCTTTCTTT
TRBD1	TRBV14	many	TRBJ2-1	CASSARQGSPYNEQFF	TGTGCCAGCAGCGCCCGACAGGGCTCGCCCTACAATGAGCAGTTCTTC
TRBD2	TRBV20-1	.	TRBJ2-1	CSAPPGREMGNEQFF	TGCAGTGCCCCACCGGGGCGGGAGATGGGTAATGAGCAGTTCTTC
TRBD2	TRBV5-1	.	TRBJ2-1	CASSSAGGREQFF	TGCGCCAGCAGCTCGGCGGGAGGGCGGGAGCAGTTCTTC
TRBD2	TRBV27	few	TRBJ2-1	CASSAGLAHSSYNEQFF	TGTGCCAGCAGCGCCGGACTAGCCCACAGCTCCTACAATGAGCAGTTCTTC
.	TRBV9	.	TRBJ2-1	CASSVNFNSYNEQFF	TGTGCCAGCAGCGTAAACTTTAACTCCTACAATGAGCAGTTCTTC
TRBD2	TRBV5-1	.	TRBJ2-1	CASSIIAGVENEQFF	TGCGCCAGCAGCATTATAGCGGGAGTCGAGAATGAGCAGTTCTTC
.	TRBV3-1	.	TRBJ2-1	CASSQGGDEQFF	TGTGCCAGCAGCCAAGGTGGGGATGAGCAGTTCTTC
TRBD1	TRBV7-9	.	TRBJ1-2	CASSLASVDRGYGYTF	TGTGCCAGCAGCTTAGCATCTGTGGACAGGGGCTATGGCTACACCTTC
TRBD2	TRBV12-3/TRBV12-4	many	TRBJ2-3	CASSLGLAASPSDTQYF	TGTGCCAGCAGCCTCGGACTAGCGGCAAGCCCCTCAGATACGCAGTATTTT
.	TRBV20-1	.	TRBJ1-1	CSARGLETGGTEAFF	TGCAGTGCTAGAGGGCTAGAGACCGGGGGAACTGAAGCTTTCTTT
.	TRBV9	few	TRBJ2-5	CASSPAVQETQYF	TGTGCCAGCAGCCCGGCGGTCCAAGAGACCCAGTACTTC
TRBD2	TRBV19	.	TRBJ2-5	CASSIAGLAEETQYF	TGTGCCAGTAGTATCGCGGGACTAGCAGAAGAGACCCAGTACTTC
.	TRBV7-8	.	TRBJ2-7	CASSSRRGEGPLEQYF	TGTGCCAGCAGCTCCCGGAGGGGGGAGGGCCCTCTCGAGCAGTACTTC
.	TRBV10-3	few	TRBJ1-2	CAISGTGFNYGYTF	TGTGCCATCAGTGGCACAGGGTTCAACTATGGCTACACCTTC